What follows describes a single T cell receptor (beta chain). The PCR made use of 60 Vbeta and 13 Jbeta primers. Clones were read by immunoSEQ multiplex PCR, and TCRdb kept only the in-frame ones, dropping some. The sample has about 170,000 clones, approximately 81% seen once; the top ten hold approximately 2.4%. The record originates from a study of cytomegalovirus exposure and HLA in healthy donors. The sequencing sample was made of PBMCs. This TCR was recovered from a male donor in good health and CMV-seronegative.

The CDR3 is CATSRDKASGYHEQFF. CDR3 sequence (DNA): TGTGCCACCAGCAGAGATAAGGCTAGCGGGTACCATGAGCAGTTCTTC. The gene calls are TRBV15 and TRBJ2-1; TRBD2 agrees at 8 bases. Germline V CDR1 and CDR2: LNHNV, YYDKDF (reference sequence). This CDR3 spans 16 amino acids. The V and J ends lost 0 bases and 8 bases, in that order; junction bases with no gene match: 9.